The TCR beta chain described here comes from a study of technical replicates of blood from a handful of donors. Produced via immunoSEQ multiplex PCR; TCRdb's table is partial and in-frame only. Of just under 60,000 clones in the sample, 91% are singletons; the top ten hold about 3.9%. The germline V gene encodes CDR1 LNHDA and CDR2 SQIVND (reference sequence). V was pared by 3 bases and J by 7 bases, with 8 bases of the junction left unmatched. This CDR3 is built from 15 residues. The TCR was taken from a human donor in good health. Some clones in this sample may be carry-over from other donors' samples. The rearrangement joins TRBV19 to TRBJ1-2; 10 nucleotides align to TRBD1. Sequenced input: PBMCs. The CDR3 spells CASSIPWDRGGGYTF. The CDR3 DNA reads TGTGCCAGTAGTATCCCCTGGGACAGGGGTGGTGGCTACACCTTC.